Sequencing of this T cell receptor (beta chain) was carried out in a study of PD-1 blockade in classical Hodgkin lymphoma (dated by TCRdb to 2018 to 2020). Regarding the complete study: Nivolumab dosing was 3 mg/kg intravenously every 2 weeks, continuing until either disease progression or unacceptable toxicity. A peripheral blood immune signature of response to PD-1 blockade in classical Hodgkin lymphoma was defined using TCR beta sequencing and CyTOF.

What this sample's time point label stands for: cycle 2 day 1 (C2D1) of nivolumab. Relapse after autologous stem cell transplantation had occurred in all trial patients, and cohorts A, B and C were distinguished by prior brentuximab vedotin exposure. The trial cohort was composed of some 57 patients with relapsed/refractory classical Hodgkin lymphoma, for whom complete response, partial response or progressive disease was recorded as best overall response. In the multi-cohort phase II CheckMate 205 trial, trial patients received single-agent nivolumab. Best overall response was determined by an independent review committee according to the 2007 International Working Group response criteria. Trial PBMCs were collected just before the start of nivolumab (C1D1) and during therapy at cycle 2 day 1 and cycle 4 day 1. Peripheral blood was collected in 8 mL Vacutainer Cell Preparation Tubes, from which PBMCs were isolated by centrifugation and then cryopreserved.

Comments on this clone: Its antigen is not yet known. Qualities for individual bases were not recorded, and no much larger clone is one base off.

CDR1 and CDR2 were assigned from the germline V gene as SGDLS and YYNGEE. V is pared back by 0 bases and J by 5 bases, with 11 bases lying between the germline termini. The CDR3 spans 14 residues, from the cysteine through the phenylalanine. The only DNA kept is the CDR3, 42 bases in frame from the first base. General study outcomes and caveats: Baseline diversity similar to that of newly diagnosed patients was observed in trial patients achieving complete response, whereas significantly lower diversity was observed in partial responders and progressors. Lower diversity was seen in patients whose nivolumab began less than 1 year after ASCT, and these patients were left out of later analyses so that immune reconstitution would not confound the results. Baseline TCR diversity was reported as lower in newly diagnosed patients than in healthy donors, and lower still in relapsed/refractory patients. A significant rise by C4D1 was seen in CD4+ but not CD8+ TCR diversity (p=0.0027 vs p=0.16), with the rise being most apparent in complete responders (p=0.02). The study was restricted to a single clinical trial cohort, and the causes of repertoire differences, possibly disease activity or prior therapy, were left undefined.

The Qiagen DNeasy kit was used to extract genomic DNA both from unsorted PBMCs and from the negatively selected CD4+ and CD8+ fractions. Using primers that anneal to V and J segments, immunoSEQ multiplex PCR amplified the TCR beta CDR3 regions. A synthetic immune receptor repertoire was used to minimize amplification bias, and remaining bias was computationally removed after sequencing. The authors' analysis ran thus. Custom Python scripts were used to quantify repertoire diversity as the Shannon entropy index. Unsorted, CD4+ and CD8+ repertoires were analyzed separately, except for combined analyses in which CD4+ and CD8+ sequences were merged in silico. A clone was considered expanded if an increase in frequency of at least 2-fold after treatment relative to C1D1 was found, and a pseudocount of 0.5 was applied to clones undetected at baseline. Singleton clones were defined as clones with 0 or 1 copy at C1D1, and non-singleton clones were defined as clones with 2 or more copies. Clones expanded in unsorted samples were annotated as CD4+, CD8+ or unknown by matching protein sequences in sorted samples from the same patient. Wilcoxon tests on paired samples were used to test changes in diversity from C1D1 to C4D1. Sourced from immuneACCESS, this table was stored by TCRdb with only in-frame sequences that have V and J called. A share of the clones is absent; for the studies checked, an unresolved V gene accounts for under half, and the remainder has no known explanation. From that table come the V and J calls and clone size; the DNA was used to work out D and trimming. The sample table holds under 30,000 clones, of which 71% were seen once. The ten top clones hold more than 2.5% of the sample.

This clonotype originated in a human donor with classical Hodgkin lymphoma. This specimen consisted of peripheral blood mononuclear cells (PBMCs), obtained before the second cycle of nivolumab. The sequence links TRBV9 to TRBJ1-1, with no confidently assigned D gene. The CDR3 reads CASSVVVLFTEAFF. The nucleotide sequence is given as TGTGCCAGCAGCGTAGTGGTCCTTTTTACTGAAGCTTTCTTT.